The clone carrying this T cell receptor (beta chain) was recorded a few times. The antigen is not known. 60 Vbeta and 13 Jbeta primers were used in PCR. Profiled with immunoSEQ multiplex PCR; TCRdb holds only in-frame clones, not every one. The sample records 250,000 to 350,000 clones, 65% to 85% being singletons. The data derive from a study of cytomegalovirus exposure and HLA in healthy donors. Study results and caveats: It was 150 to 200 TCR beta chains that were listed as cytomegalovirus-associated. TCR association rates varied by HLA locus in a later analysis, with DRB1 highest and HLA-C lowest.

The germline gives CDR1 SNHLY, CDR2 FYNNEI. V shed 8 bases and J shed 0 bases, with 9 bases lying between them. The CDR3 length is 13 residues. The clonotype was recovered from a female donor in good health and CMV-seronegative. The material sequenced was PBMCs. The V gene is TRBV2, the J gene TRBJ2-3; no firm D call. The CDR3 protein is CASRAESTDTQYF. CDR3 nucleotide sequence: TGTGCCAGCCGCGCGGAAAGCACAGATACGCAGTATTTT.